Below are 9 T cell receptor beta chains sequenced from a single sample in a study of blood T cell repertoires in COVID-19. Profiled with immunoSEQ multiplex PCR; TCRdb holds only in-frame clones, not every one. Altogether 300,000 to 450,000 clones are present, roughly nine tenths being singletons, with the ten largest covering around 2.8%. The sequenced sample consisted of peripheral blood. These receptor sequences come from a woman under 40 with COVID-19, enrolled during active disease.

This clone was counted once. The genes are TRBV6-5 and TRBJ1-4; tentatively, D is TRBD1 (6 bases). Germline CDR1 is MNHEY and CDR2 is SVGAGI. The V gene lost 2 bases and the J gene lost 8 bases, with 15 bases spanning the gap. The CDR3 is 15 residues long. The CDR3 sequence is CASSYGTRGSEKLFF. The CDR3 region has the DNA TGTGCCAGCAGTTACGGGACCAGGGGAAGCGAAAAACTGTTTTTT.

This chain uses TRBV3-1 (or the pseudogene TRBV3-2) with TRBJ1-5, with TRBD1 matching over 10 bases. Trimming cost V 4 bases and J 6 bases; bases outside gene matches: 9. Germline V gene data show CDR1 as LGHDT and CDR2 as YNNKEL (reference sequence). The CDR3 has 16 amino acids. The CDR3 nucleotides are TGTGCCAGCAGCCTCGGCGGGGACAGGGGAAGTCAGCCCCAGCATTTT. This translates into CASSLGGDRGSQPQHF.

The chain combines TRBV11-2 with TRBJ2-1; TRBD2 matches at 14 bases. There are 19 residues in the CDR3. In germline, CDR1 is SGHAT, CDR2 FQNNGV. Trimming removed 2 bases from V and 1 base from J; junction bases left unmatched: 7. DNA for the CDR3: TGTGCCAGCAGCTTACTCCGGGGGACTAGCGGGAGTTCCTACAATGAGCAGTTCTTC. It specifies CASSLLRGTSGSSYNEQFF.

The chain couples TRBV2 to TRBJ2-7; TRBD1 matches 8 bases. V lost 4 bases and J lost 3; bases outside the gene matches: 5. Germline-derived CDR1 and CDR2 are SNHLY and FYNNEI. This CDR3 region has 14 residues. This chain's CDR3 is CASSVGTGDYEQYF. The CDR3 region has the DNA TGTGCCAGCAGTGTCGGGACAGGCGACTACGAGCAGTACTTC. Using reference TRBV2 and TRBJ2-7 for the parts outside the CDR3, the full variable domain is EPEVTQTPSHQVTQMGQEVILRCVPISNHLYFYWYRQILGQKVEFLVSFYNNEISEKSEIFDDQFSVERPDGSNFTLKIRSTKLEDSAMYFCASSVGTGDYEQYFGPGTRLTVT.

The chain combines TRBV7-9 with TRBJ2-3; 11 bases fit TRBD2. There are 19 residues in the CDR3. Germline V CDR1 and CDR2: SEHNR, FQNEAQ (reference sequence). Losses at the gene ends were 2 bases for V and 5 bases for J; bases not matched to a gene: 15. The CDR3 spells CASSLWRTSGGKERDTQYF. The CDR3 nucleotides read TGTGCCAGCAGCTTATGGAGAACTAGCGGGGGAAAGGAGAGAGATACGCAGTATTTT.

V and J are TRBV27 and TRBJ2-7; 14 positions match TRBD2. The germline V gene has CDR1 MNHEY and CDR2 SMNVEV (reference sequence). This CDR3 is 18 amino acids long. Germline trimming cut 4 bases from V and 1 base from J; bases unmatched to any gene: 9. For the CDR3, the DNA is TGTGCCAGCAGTTCTCAGGGACTAGCGGGAGTCGGGTCCTACGAGCAGTACGTC. Amino acid sequence: CASSSQGLAGVGSYEQYV.

This clone has a single count. The chain joins TRBV10-2 to TRBJ1-3; 9 nucleotides agree with TRBD1. From germline, CDR1 is WSHSY and CDR2 SAAADI. The V segment lost 2 bases and the J segment 4 bases; nucleotides outside the gene matches: 6. The CDR3 covers 16 residues. This CDR3 is CASSETGGAGGNTIYF. CDR3 DNA sequence: TGCGCCAGCAGTGAGACAGGGGGCGCAGGCGGAAACACCATATATTTT.

This chain connects TRBV2 to TRBJ2-7, with TRBD1 identical over 7 bases. This CDR3 has 13 residues. V was clipped by 7 bases and J by 0 bases; unmatched bases: 3. Germline V gene data show CDR1 as SNHLY and CDR2 as FYNNEI. CDR3 coding DNA: TGTGCCAGCAAGGACAGGAGCTCCTACGAGCAGTACGTC. Amino acid sequence: CASKDRSSYEQYV.

V gene TRBV10-3 combines with J gene TRBJ2-3; possible D gene TRBD1, 6 bases. Trimming stripped 10 bases from V and 2 bases from J, with 19 bases between. CDR1 ENHRY and CDR2 SYGVKD come from the germline V gene. The CDR3 runs 15 residues. Here the CDR3 reads CATKDRTDPTDTQYF. In nucleotides, the CDR3 is TGTGCCACCAAGGATAGGACAGACCCCACAGATACGCAGTATTTT.